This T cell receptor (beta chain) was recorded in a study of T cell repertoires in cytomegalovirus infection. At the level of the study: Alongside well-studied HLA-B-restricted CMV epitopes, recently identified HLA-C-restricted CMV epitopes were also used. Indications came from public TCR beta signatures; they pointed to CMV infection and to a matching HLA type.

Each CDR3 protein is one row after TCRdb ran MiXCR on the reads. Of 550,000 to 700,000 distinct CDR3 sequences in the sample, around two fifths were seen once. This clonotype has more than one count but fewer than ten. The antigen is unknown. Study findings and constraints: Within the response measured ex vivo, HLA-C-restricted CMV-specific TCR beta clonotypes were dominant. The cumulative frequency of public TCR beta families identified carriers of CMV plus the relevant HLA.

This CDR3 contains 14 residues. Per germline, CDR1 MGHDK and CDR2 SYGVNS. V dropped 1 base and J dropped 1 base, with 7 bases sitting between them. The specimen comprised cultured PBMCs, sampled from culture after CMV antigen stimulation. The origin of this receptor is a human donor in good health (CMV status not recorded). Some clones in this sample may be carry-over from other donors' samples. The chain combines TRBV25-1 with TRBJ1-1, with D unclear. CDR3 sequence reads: CASSEWEKNTEAFF. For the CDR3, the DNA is TGTGCCAGCAGTGAATGGGAGAAGAACACTGAAGCTTTCTTT.